Below are 3 T cell receptor beta chains sequenced from a single sample in a study of blood T cell repertoires in COVID-19. Profiling relied on immunoSEQ multiplex PCR, and the TCRdb table lists in-frame clones only, not all of them. In the table there are fewer than 350,000 clones, 70% to 90% of which are singletons. Input material: PBMCs or T cells enriched from blood (not recorded which). These receptors all stem from a man aged 30 to 39 who had recovered from COVID-19.

The gene calls are TRBV6-5 and TRBJ1-5, with 10 nucleotides matching TRBD1. The CDR3 has 15 amino acids. Germline V gene lookup returns CDR1 MNHEY and CDR2 SVGAGI. The V and J ends lost 6 bases and 6 bases, in that order; junction bases with no gene match: 8. CDR3 in amino acids: CASRERQGAFQPQHF. The CDR3 bases are TGTGCCAGCAGGGAGCGACAGGGGGCCTTTCAGCCCCAGCATTTT.

For the CDR3, the DNA is TGTGCCAGCACCGAAGACAGGGGGAACACTGAAGCTTTCTTT. It encodes CASTEDRGNTEAFF. The chain couples TRBV5-5 to TRBJ1-1; 8 bases are a match to TRBD1. Germline-derived CDR1 and CDR2 are SGHKS and YYEKEE (reference sequence). The CDR3 length is 14 residues. Trimming took 6 bases from V and 1 from J; bases not matched to a gene: 5.

The chain joins TRBV20-1 to TRBJ1-1; D is uncertain. CDR1 and CDR2 (germline): DFQATT, SNEGSKA (reference sequence). V was trimmed by 5 bases and J by 8 bases, leaving 12 bases between them. This CDR3 is 11 amino acids long. CDR3 loop: CSASREREAFF. The CDR3 DNA reads TGCAGTGCTTCCCGGGAGAGGGAAGCTTTCTTT.